This TCR beta chain was identified during a study of blood T cells in healthy people across ages. A second PCR, run for roughly 7 to 12 cycles, used a sample-barcoded 5' primer plus a J-beta primer mix. MiXCR, run by TCRdb on the 5' RACE reads, gives a single entry per CDR3 protein. Of around 970,000 distinct CDR3 sequences in the sample, roughly 51% were seen once. CDR3 length: 13 amino acids. CDR1 MNHEY and CDR2 SVGAGI come from the germline V gene. The chain joins TRBV6-5 to TRBJ2-1; TRBD1 aligns across 9 bases. Near its end, the DNA agrees better with TRBJ2-7, so the J call may be wrong. The sequence was collected from a woman in her sixties or seventies in good health. What was sequenced was blood. The CDR3 protein is CASTEDRGYEQYF. The CDR3 nucleotides are TGTGCCAGCACGGAGGACAGGGGCTACGAGCAGTACTTC.